This TCR beta chain was profiled in a study of blood T cell repertoires in COVID-19. For the study at large: Samples representing acute and convalescent COVID-19 were sourced from the United States, Italy and Spain. T cells, B-cell-depleted T cells, or PBMCs provided the cDNA or gDNA that served as material.

Germline values: CDR1 LNHDA, CDR2 SQIVND (reference sequence). The length of the CDR3 is 17 residues. Trimming at V came to 6 bases and at J to 7 bases, leaving 13 bases not matched to a gene. Here immunoSEQ multiplex PCR was the method, and the copy in TCRdb shows in-frame clones only, minus some. Of approximately 140,000 clones listed, approximately 86% are singletons. The source material was peripheral blood. The V and J genes are TRBV19 and TRBJ1-5; 12 bases agree with TRBD1. The TCR comes from a woman aged 60-70 years with acute or convalescent COVID-19. The CDR3 spells CASSTIRGTGGGQPQHF. CDR3 bases: TGTGCCAGTAGCACTATACGGGGGACAGGGGGCGGACAGCCCCAGCATTTT. Full variable domain (remainder filled in from reference TRBV19 and TRBJ1-5): DGGITQSPKYLFRKEGQNVTLSCEQNLNHDAMYWYRQDPGQGLRLIYYSQIVNDFQKGDIAEGYSVSREKKESFPLTVTSAQKNPTAFYLCASSTIRGTGGGQPQHFGDGTRLSIL.